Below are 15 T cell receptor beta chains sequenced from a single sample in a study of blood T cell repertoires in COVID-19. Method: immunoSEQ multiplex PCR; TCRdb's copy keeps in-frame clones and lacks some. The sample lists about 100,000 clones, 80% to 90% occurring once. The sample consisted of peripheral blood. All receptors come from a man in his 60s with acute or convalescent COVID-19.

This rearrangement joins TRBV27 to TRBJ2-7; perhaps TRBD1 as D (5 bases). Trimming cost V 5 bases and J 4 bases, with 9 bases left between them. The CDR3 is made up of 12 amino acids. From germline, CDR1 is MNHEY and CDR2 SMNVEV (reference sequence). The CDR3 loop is CASSPDTYEQYF. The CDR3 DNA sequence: TGTGCCAGCAGTCCGGACACTTACGAGCAGTACTTC.

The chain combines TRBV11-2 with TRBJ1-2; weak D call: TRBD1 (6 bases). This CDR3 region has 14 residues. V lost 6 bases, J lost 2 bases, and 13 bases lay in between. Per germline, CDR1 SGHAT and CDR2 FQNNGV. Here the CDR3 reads CASRGTGSNYGYTF. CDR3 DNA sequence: TGTGCCAGCAGGGGAACAGGGTCGAACTATGGCTACACCTTC.

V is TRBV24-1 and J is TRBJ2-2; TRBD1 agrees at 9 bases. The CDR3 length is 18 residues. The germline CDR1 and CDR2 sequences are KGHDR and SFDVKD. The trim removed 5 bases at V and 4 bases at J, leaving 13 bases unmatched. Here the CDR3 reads CATSGPGEGQGPTGELFF. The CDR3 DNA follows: TGTGCCACCAGTGGACCAGGGGAGGGACAGGGACCCACCGGGGAGCTGTTTTTT.

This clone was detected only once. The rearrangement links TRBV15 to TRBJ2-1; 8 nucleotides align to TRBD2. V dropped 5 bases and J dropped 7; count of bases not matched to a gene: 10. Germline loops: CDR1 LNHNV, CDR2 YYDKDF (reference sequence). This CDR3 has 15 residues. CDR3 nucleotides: TGTGCCACCAGCCCCCCCGGCGGGAGGACGAATGAGCAGTTCTTC. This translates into CATSPPGGRTNEQFF.

DNA of the CDR3: TGTGCCAGTAGTATAACGGCGGGGGGGAGACGGTTCTTC. Translating it yields CASSITAGGRRFF. The J gene is TRBJ2-1, the V gene TRBV19, with 9 bases that match TRBD2. Trimming at V came to 2 bases and at J to 15 bases, leaving 8 bases not matched to a gene. From germline, CDR1 is LNHDA and CDR2 SQIVND (reference sequence). The CDR3 has 13 amino acids.

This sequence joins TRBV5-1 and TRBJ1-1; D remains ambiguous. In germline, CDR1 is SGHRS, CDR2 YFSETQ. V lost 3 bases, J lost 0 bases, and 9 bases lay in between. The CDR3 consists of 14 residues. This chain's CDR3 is CASSSTTVNTEAFF. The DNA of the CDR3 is TGCGCCAGCAGCTCAACAACAGTGAACACTGAAGCTTTCTTT.

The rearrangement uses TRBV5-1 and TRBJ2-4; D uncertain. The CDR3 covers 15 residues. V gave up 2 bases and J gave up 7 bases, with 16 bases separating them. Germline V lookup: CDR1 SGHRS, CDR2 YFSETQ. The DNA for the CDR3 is TGCGCCAGCAGCTTTAGTTCCGGCCTCGGGAACATTCAGTACTTC. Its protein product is CASSFSSGLGNIQYF.

The CDR3 protein is CASSLGDSWNTEAFF. For the CDR3, the DNA is TGCGCCAGCAGCTTGGGGGACAGCTGGAACACTGAAGCTTTCTTT. The chain has TRBV5-1 and TRBJ1-1; 7 positions match TRBD1. The CDR3 totals 15 residues. V shed 0 bases, J shed 1 base, and the junction held 3 bases outside the gene matches. Germline CDR1 and CDR2: SGHRS and YFSETQ. Full variable domain (missing parts from reference TRBV5-1 and TRBJ1-1): KAGVTQTPRYLIKTRGQQVTLSCSPISGHRSVSWYQQTPGQGLQFLFEYFSETQRNKGNFPGRFSGRQFSNSRSEMNVSTLELGDSALYLCASSLGDSWNTEAFFGQGTRLTVV.

CDR3 coding DNA: TGTGCCAGCAGCATCCAGGGACTCAACACTGAAGCTTTCTTT. This gives the protein CASSIQGLNTEAFF. This chain links TRBV9 with TRBJ1-1; TRBD1 might be the D (5 bases). This CDR3 contains 14 residues. The V gene's germline CDR1 is SGDLS and CDR2 YYNGEE. V was shortened by 4 bases and J by 2 bases, with 12 bases between the two germline ends.

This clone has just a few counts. CDR3 region: CASRNDRGNTGELFF. CDR3 DNA sequence: TGTGCCAGCCGAAACGACAGGGGCAACACCGGGGAGCTGTTTTTT. J is TRBJ2-2 and V is TRBV6-6, with 8 positions matching TRBD1. The V segment lost 8 bases and the J segment 2 bases; nucleotides outside the gene matches: 7. The CDR3 runs 15 residues. Per the germline V gene, CDR1 is MNHNY and CDR2 is SVGAGI (reference sequence).

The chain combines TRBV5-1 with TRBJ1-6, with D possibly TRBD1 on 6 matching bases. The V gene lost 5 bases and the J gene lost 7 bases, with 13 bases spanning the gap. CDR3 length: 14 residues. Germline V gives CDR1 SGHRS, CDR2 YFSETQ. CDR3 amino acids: CASSVEGTNSPLHF. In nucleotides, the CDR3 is TGCGCCAGCAGTGTAGAAGGGACAAATTCACCCCTCCACTTT. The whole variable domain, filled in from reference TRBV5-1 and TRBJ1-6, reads KAGVTQTPRYLIKTRGQQVTLSCSPISGHRSVSWYQQTPGQGLQFLFEYFSETQRNKGNFPGRFSGRQFSNSRSEMNVSTLELGDSALYLCASSVEGTNSPLHFGNGTRLTVT.

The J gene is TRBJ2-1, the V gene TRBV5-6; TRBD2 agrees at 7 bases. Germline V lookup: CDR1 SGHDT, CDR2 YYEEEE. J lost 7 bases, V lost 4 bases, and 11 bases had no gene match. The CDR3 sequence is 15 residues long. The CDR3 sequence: CASSRAAGNKNEQFF. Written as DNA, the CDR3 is TGTGCCAGCAGCCGAGCAGCGGGAAATAAGAATGAGCAGTTCTTC.

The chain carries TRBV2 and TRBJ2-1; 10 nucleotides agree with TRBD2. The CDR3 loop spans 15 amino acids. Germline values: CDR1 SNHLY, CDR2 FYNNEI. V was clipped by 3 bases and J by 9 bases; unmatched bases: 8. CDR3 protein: CASSDWASGGLEQFF. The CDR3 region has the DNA TGTGCCAGCAGTGATTGGGCTAGCGGGGGTCTTGAGCAGTTCTTC.

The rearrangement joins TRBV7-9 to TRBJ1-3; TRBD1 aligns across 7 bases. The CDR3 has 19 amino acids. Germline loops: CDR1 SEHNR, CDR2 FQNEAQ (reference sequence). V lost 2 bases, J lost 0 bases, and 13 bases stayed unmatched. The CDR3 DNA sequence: TGTGCCAGCAGCTTAATCCTCGATGGAGGGGACAGCTCTGGAAACACCATATATTTT. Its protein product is CASSLILDGGDSSGNTIYF.

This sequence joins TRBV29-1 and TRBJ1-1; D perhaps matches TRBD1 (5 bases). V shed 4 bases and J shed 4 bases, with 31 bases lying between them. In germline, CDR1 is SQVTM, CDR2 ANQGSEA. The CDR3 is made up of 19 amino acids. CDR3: CSVVCGVSAGPYGGTEAFF. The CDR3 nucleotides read TGCAGCGTTGTGTGTGGGGTCTCGGCGGGGCCATACGGTGGCACTGAAGCTTTCTTT.